This is a list of T cell receptor beta chains from one sample in a study of blood T cell repertoires in COVID-19. Clones were read by immunoSEQ multiplex PCR, and TCRdb kept only the in-frame ones, dropping some. Of approximately 90,000 clones in the sample, more than 75% were seen once. Sequenced input: peripheral blood. All receptors come from a human donor with acute or convalescent COVID-19. The donor label of this sample is uncertain. Each CDR3 is given without its conserved first and last residue. Clone size is not always given. Where it is, it says once, few, many or a class for expanded clones.

clone_size | j_call | v_call | cdr3_aa
- | TRBJ2-6 | TRBV6-6 | ASSYSRGSGANVLT
- | TRBJ1-6 | TRBV30 | AWSWDRNSPLH
once | TRBJ2-2 | TRBV9 | ASSEAGGHTGELF
- | TRBJ1-1 | TRBV5-1 | ASSLASGGYMNTEAF
once | TRBJ1-2 | TRBV18 | ASSPGTGGGGYT
once | TRBJ1-6 | TRBV19 | ASRDRVGGSPLH
- | TRBJ1-4 | TRBV3-1/TRBV3-2 | ASSQREKLF
- | TRBJ2-5 | TRBV5-1 | ASSLRGTAQGETQY
- | TRBJ2-2 | TRBV19 | ASSSRTGHTGELF
- | TRBJ1-5 | TRBV12-3/TRBV12-4 | ASSPGVHQPQH
few | TRBJ1-6 | TRBV6-5 | ASKVSSYNSPLH
- | TRBJ2-1 | TRBV11-2 | ASSLVPSSGGFRDEQF
- | TRBJ1-2 | TRBV28 | ASSPGSGVDYGYT
- | TRBJ1-1 | TRBV11-2 | ASSVGQGTEAF
- | TRBJ1-2 | TRBV28 | ASSIANRAPYGYT
- | TRBJ1-1 | TRBV14 | ASSQNRDSIAF
- | TRBJ1-5 | TRBV7-2 | ASSLGQGAAQPQH
- | TRBJ2-5 | TRBV5-1 | ASSLGTGTGETQY
- | TRBJ1-1 | TRBV29-1 | SVGAGTLIAEAF
- | TRBJ2-6 | TRBV2 | ARGDSLSGANVLT
- | TRBJ2-2 | TRBV19 | ASSRGRMNTGELF
- | TRBJ2-7 | TRBV10-1 | ASSADSSGEQY
- | TRBJ2-3 | TRBV18 | ASSTGGNTDTQY
- | TRBJ1-3 | TRBV15 | ATSREWQNSGNTIY